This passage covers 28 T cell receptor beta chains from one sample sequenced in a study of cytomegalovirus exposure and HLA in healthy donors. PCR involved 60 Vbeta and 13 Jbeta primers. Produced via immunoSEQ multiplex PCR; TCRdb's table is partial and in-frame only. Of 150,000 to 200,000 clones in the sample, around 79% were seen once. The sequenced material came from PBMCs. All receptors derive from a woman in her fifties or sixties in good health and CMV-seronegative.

As DNA, the CDR3 is TGTGCCACCAGCGTTAGGCGTGGACAGGAGAACACTGAAGCTTTCTTT. It specifies CATSVRRGQENTEAFF. V is TRBV15 and J is TRBJ1-1; 7 nucleotides align to TRBD1. Germline V gives CDR1 LNHNV, CDR2 YYDKDF (reference sequence). The ends lost 5 bases at V and 1 base at J; junction bases unmatched: 10. The CDR3 contains 16 residues.

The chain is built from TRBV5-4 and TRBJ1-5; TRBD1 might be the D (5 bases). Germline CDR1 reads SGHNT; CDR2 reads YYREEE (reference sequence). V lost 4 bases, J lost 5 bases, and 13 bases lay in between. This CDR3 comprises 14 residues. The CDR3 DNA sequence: TGTGCCAGCAGCGCTGGGTGGGGGGATCAGCCCCAGCATTTT. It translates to CASSAGWGDQPQHF.

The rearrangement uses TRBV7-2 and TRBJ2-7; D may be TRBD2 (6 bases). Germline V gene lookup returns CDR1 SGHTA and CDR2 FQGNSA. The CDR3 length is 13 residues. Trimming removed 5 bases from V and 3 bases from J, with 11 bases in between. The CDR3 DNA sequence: TGTGCCAGCAGCGCCCACGGGAGCTACGAGCAGTACTTC. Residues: CASSAHGSYEQYF. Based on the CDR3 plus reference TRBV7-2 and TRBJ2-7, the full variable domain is GAGVSQSPSNKVTEKGKDVELRCDPISGHTALYWYRQSLGQGLEFLIYFQGNSAPDKSGLPSDRFSAERTGGSVSTLTIQRTQQEDSAVYLCASSAHGSYEQYFGPGTRLTVT.

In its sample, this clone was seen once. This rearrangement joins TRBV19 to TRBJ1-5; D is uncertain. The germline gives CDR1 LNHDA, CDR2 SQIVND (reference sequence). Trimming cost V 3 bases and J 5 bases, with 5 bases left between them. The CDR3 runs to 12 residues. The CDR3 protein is CASSILDQPQHF. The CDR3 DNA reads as TGTGCCAGTAGTATTTTAGATCAGCCCCAGCATTTT.

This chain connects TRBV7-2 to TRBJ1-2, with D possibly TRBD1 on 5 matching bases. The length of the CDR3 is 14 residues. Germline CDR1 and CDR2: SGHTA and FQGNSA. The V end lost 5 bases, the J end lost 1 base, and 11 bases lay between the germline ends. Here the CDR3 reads CASSRRGVNYGYTF. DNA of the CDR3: TGTGCCAGCAGCCGGAGGGGCGTTAACTATGGCTACACCTTC.

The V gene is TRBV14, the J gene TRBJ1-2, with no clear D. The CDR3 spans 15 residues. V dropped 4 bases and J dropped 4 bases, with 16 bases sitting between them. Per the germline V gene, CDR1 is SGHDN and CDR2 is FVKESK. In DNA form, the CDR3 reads TGTGCCAGCAGCCCCCAAGCGATTAGCGGCTATGGCTACACCTTC. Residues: CASSPQAISGYGYTF.

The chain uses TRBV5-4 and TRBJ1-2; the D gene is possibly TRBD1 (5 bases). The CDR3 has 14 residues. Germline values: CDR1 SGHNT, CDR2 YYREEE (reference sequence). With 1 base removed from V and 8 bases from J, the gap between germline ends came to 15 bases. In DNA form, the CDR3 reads TGTGCCAGCAGCTTGTTAGGCAGGGCAGGGGGCTACACCTTC. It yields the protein CASSLLGRAGGYTF.

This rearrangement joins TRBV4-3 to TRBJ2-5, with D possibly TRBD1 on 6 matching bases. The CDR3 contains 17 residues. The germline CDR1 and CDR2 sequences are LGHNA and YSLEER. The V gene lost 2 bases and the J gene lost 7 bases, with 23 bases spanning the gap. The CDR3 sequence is CASSQTVRGPRIVTQYF. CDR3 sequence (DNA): TGCGCCAGCAGCCAAACTGTCAGGGGCCCGCGGATTGTGACCCAGTACTTC.

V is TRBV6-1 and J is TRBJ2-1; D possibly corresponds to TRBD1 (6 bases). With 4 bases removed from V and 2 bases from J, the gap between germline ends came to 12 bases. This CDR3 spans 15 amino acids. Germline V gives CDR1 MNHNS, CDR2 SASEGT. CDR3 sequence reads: CASSGKGDPYNEQFF. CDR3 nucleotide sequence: TGTGCCAGCAGTGGAAAGGGGGATCCCTACAATGAGCAGTTCTTC.

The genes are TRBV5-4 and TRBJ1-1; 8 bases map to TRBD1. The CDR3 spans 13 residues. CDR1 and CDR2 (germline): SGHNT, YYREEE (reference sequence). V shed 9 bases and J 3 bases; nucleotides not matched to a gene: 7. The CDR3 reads CATTGQGYTEAFF. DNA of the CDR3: TGTGCCACCACCGGACAGGGATACACTGAAGCTTTCTTT.

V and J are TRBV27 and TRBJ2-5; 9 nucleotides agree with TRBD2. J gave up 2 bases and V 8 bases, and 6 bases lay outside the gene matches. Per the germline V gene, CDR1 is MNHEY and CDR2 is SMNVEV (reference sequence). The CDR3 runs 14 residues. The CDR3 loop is CASPIAGVQETQYF. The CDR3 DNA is TGTGCCAGCCCGATAGCGGGAGTGCAAGAGACCCAGTACTTC.

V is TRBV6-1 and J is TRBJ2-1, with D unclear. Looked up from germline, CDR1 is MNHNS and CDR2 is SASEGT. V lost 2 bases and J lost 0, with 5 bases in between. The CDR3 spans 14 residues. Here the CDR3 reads CASSELSSYNEQFF. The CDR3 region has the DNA TGTGCCAGCAGTGAACTGAGCTCCTACAATGAGCAGTTCTTC.

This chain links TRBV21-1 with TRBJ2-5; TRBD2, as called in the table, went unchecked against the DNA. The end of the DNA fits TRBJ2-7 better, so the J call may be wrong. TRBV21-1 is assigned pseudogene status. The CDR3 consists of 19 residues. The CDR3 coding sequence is TGTGCCAGCAGCAAAGAAGGGCTAGCTCCTTCCCGGGAGACCGGCGAGCAGTACTTC. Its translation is CASSKEGLAPSRETGEQYF.

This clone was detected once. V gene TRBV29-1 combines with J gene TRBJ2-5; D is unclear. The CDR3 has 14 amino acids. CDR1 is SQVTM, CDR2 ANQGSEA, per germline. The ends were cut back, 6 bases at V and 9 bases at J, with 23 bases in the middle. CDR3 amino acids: CSVYDLRSQMAQYF. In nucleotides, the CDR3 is TGCAGCGTCTACGATCTCCGGTCTCAAATGGCCCAGTACTTC.

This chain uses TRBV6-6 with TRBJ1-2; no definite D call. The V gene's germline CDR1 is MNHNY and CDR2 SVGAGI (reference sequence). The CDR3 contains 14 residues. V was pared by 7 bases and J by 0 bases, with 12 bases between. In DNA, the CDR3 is TGTGCCAGCACCCAGACAAGTGCTAACTATGGCTACACCTTC. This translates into CASTQTSANYGYTF.

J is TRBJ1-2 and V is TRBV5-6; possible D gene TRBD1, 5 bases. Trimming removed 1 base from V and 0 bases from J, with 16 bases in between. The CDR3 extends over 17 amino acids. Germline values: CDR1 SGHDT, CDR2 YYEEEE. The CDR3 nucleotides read TGTGCCAGCAGCTTGCAGAGCAACAGGAAGACTAACTATGGCTACACCTTC. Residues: CASSLQSNRKTNYGYTF.

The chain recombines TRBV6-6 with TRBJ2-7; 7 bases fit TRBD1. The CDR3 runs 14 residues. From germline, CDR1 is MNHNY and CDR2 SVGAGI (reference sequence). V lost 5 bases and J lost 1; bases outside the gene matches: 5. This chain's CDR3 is CASSPQGPSYEQYF. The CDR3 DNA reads TGTGCCAGCAGTCCACAGGGGCCATCCTACGAGCAGTACTTC.

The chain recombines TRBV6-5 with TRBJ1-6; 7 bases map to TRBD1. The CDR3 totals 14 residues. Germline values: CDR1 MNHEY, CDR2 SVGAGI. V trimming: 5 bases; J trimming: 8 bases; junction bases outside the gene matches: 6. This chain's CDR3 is CASSHRQGDSPLHF. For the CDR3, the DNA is TGTGCCAGCAGTCACCGACAGGGTGATTCACCCCTCCACTTT.

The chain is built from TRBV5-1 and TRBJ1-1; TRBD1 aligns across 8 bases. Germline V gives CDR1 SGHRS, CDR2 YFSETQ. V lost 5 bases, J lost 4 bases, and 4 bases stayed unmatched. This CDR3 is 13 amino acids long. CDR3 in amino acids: CASRLTGATEAFF. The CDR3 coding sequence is TGCGCCAGCAGACTGACAGGGGCCACTGAAGCTTTCTTT.

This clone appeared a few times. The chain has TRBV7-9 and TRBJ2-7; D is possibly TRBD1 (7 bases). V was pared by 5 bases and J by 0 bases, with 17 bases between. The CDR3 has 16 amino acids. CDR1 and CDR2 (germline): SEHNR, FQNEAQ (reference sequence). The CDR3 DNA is TGTGCCAGCAGCCGCCTTGGGGGGACAGCCTCCTACGAGCAGTACTTC. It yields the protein CASSRLGGTASYEQYF.

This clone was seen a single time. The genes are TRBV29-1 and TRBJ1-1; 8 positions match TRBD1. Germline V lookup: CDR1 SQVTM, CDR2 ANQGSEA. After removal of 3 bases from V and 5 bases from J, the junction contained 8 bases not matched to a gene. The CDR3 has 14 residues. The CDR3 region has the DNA TGCAGCGTTGAGTTATCAGGGGGCCGGACTGAAGCTTTCTTT. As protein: CSVELSGGRTEAFF.

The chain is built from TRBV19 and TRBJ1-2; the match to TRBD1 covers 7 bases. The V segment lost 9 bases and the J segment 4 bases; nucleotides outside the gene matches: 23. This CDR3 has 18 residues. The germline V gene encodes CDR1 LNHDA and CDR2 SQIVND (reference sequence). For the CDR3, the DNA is TGTGCCAGCAACACCAAAATAAATACAGGGGATTTCGGCTATGGCTACACCTTC. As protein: CASNTKINTGDFGYGYTF.

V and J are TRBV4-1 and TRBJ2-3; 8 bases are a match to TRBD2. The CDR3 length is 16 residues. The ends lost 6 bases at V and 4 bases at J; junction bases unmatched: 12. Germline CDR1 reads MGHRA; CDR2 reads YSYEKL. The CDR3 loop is CASSPFSGGGPDTQYF. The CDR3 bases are TGCGCCAGCAGTCCTTTTTCCGGGGGGGGGCCAGATACGCAGTATTTT.

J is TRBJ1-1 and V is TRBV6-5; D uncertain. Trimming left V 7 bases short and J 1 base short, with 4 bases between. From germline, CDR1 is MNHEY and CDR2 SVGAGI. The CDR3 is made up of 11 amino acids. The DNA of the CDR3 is TGTGCCAGCATGAGGAACACTGAAGCTTTCTTT. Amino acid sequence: CASMRNTEAFF.

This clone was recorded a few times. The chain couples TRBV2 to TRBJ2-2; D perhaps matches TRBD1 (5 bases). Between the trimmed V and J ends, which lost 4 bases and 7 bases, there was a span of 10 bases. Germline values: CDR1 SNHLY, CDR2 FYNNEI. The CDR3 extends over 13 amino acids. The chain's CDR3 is CASSGQYDGELFF. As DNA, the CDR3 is TGTGCCAGCAGTGGACAGTACGACGGGGAGCTGTTTTTT.

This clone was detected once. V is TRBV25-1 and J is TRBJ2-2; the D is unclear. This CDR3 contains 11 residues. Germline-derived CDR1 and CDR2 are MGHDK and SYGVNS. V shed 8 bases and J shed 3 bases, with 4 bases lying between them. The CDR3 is CASGYTGELFF. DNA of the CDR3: TGTGCCAGCGGCTACACCGGGGAGCTGTTTTTT.

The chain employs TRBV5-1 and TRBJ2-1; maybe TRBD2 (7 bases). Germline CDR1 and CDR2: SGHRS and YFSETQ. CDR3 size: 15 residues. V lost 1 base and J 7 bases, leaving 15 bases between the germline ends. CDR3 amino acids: CASSLYYGGQNEQFF. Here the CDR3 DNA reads TGCGCCAGCAGCTTGTATTACGGGGGGCAGAATGAGCAGTTCTTC.

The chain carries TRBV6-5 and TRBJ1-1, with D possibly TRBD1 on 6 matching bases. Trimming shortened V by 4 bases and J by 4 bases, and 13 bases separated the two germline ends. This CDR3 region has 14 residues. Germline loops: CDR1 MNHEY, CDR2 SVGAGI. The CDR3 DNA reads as TGTGCCAGCAGTTTTAGGGGAGGGGGCACTGAAGCTTTCTTT. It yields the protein CASSFRGGGTEAFF.